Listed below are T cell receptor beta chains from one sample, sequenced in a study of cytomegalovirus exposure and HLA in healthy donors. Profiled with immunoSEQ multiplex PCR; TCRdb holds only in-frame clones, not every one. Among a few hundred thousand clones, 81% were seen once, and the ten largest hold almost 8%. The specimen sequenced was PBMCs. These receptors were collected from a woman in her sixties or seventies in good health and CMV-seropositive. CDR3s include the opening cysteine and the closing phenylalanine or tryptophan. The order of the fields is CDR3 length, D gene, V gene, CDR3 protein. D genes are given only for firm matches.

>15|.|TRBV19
CASSIQPTRAKEQFF
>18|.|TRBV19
CASSISGGQSLAKNIQYF
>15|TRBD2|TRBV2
CASSPLLAARSEQFF
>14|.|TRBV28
CASRSVMVGYGYTF
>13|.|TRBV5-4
CASSSDFGNTIYF
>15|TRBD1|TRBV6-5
CASSEPGQGLDTQYF
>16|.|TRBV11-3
CASSAVTGGAGNEQFF
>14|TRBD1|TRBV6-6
CASSPGTGGSGYTF
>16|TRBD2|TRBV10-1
CASGTSGRANTGELFF
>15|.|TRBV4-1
CASSQGSGPFFEQYF